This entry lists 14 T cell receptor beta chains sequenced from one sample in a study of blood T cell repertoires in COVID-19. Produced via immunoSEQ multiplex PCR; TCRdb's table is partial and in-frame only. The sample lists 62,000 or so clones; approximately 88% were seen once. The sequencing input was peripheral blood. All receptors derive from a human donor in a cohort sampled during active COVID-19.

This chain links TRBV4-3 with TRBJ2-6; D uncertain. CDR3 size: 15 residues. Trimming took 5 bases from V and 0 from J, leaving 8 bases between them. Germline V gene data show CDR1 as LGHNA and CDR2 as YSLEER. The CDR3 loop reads CASSGTFSGANVLTF. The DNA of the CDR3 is TGCGCCAGCAGCGGCACCTTCTCTGGGGCCAACGTCCTGACTTTC.

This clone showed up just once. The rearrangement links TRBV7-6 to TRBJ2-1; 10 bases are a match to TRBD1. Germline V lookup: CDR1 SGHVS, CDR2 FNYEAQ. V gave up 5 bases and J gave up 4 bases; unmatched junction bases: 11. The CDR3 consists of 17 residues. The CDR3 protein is CASSPGGPGQGYNEQFF. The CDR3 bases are TGTGCCAGCAGCCCAGGGGGCCCGGGACAGGGGTACAATGAGCAGTTCTTC.

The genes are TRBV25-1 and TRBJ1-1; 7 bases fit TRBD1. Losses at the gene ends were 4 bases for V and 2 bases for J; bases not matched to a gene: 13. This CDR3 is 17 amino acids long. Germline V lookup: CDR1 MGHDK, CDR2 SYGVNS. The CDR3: CASSGHPRTGLNTEAFF. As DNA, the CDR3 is TGTGCCAGCAGTGGCCACCCCCGGACAGGACTAAACACTGAAGCTTTCTTT. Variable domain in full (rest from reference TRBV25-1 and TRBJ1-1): EADIYQTPRYLVIGTGKKITLECSQTMGHDKMYWYQQDPGMELHLIHYSYGVNSTEKGDLSSESTVSRIRTEHFPLTLESARPSHTSQYLCASSGHPRTGLNTEAFFGQGTRLTVV.

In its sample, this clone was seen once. The CDR3 DNA reads as TGTGCCAGTAGTATAGTTCACAGGGATGTAGCACCCCTCCACTTT. Its protein product is CASSIVHRDVAPLHF. The chain is built from TRBV19 and TRBJ1-6, with a tentative D call TRBD1 (6 bases). Germline V lookup: CDR1 LNHDA, CDR2 SQIVND (reference sequence). The V end lost 1 base, the J end lost 11 bases, and 15 bases lay between the germline ends. The CDR3 totals 15 residues.

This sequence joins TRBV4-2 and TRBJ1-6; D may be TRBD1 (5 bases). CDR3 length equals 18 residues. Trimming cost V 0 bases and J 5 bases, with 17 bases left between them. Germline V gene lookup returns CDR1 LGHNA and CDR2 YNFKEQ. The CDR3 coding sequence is TGTGCCAGCAGCCAAGACAGGGTCCCACTTTTAGATAATTCACCCCTCCACTTT. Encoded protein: CASSQDRVPLLDNSPLHF.

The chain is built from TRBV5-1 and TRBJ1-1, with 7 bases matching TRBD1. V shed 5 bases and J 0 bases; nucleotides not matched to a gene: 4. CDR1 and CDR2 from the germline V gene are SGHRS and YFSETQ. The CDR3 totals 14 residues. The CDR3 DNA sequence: TGCGCCAGCAGGGGGACAGTAATGAACACTGAAGCTTTCTTT. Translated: CASRGTVMNTEAFF.

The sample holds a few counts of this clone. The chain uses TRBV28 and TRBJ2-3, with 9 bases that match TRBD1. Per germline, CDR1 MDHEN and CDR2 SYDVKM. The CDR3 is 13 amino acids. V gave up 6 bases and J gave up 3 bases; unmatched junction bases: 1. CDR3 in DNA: TGTGCCAGCAGGACAGGGGGGACAGATACGCAGTATTTT. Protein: CASRTGGTDTQYF.

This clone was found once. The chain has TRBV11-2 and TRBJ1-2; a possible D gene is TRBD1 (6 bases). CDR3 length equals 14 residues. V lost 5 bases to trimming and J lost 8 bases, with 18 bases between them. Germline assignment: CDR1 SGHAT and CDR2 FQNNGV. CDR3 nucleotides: TGTGCCAGCAGCCCCTGGGGGCGGGTAGAGGGCTACACCTTC. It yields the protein CASSPWGRVEGYTF. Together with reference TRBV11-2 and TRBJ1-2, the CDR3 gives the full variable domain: EAGVAQSPRYKIIEKRQSVAFWCNPISGHATLYWYQQILGQGPKLLIQFQNNGVVDDSQLPKDRFSAERLKGVDSTLKIQPAKLEDSAVYLCASSPWGRVEGYTFGSGTRLTVV.

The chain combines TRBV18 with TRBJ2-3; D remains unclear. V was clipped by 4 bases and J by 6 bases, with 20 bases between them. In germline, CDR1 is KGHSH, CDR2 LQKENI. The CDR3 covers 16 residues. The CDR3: CASSRGTTSLSDTQYF. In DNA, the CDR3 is TGTGCCAGCTCACGAGGAACCACCTCCCTTTCGGATACGCAGTATTTT. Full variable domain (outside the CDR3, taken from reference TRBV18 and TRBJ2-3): NAGVMQNPRHLVRRRGQEARLRCSPMKGHSHVYWYRQLPEEGLKFMVYLQKENIIDESGMPKERFSAEFPKEGPSILRIQQVVRGDSAAYFCASSRGTTSLSDTQYFGPGTRLTVL.

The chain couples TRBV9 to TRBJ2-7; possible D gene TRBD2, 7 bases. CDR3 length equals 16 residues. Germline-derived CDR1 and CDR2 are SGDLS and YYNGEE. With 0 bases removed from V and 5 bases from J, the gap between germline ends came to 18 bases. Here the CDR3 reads CASSVATGGGNNEQYF. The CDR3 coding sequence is TGTGCCAGCAGCGTAGCTACGGGGGGCGGTAATAACGAGCAGTACTTC.

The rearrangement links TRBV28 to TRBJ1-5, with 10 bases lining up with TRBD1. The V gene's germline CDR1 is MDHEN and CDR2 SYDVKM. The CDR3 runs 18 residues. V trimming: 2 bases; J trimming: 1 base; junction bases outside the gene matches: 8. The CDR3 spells CASSLDVWGQGSNQPQHF. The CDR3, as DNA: TGTGCCAGCAGTTTAGACGTATGGGGACAGGGGAGCAATCAGCCCCAGCATTTT. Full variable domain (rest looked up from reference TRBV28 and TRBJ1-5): DVKVTQSSRYLVKRTGEKVFLECVQDMDHENMFWYRQDPGLGLRLIYFSYDVKMKEKGDIPEGYSVSREKKERFSLILESASTNQTSMYLCASSLDVWGQGSNQPQHFGDGTRLSIL.

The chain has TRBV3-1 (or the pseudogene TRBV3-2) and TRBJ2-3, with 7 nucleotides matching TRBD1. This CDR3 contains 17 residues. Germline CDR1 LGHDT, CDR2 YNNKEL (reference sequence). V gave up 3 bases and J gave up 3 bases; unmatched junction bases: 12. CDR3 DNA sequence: TGTGCCAGCAGCCATCCGATAGGGGGCGGTGGTACAGATACGCAGTATTTT. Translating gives CASSHPIGGGGTDTQYF.

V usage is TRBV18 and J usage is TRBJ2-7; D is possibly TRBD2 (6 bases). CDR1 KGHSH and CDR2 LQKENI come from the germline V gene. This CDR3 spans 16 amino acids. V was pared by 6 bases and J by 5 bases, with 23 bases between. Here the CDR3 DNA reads TGTGCCAGCTCCCCGTTACTAGCCACCCGGACCAACGAGCAGTACTTC. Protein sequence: CASSPLLATRTNEQYF.

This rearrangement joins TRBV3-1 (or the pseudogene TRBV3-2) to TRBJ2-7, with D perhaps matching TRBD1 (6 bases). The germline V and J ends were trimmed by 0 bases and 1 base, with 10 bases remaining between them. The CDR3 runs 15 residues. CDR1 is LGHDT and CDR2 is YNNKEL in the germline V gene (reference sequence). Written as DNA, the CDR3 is TGTGCCAGCAGCCAAGATCTAGGACAGTCCTACGAGCAGTACTTC. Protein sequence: CASSQDLGQSYEQYF.